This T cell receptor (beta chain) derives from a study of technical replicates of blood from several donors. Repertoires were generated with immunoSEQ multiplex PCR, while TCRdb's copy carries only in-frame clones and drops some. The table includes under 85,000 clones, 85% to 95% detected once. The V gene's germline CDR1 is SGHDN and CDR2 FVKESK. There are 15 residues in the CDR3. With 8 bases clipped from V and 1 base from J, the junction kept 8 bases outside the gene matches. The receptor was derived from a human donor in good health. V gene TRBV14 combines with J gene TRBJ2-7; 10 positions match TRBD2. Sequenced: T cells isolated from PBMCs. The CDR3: CASQSTSGPSYEQYF. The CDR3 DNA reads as TGTGCCAGCCAATCGACTAGCGGGCCTTCCTACGAGCAGTACTTC. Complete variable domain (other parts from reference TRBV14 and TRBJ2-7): EAGVTQFPSHSVIEKGQTVTLRCDPISGHDNLYWYRRVMGKEIKFLLHFVKESKQDESGMPNNRFLAERTGGTYSTLKVQPAELEDSGVYFCASQSTSGPSYEQYFGPGTRLTVT.